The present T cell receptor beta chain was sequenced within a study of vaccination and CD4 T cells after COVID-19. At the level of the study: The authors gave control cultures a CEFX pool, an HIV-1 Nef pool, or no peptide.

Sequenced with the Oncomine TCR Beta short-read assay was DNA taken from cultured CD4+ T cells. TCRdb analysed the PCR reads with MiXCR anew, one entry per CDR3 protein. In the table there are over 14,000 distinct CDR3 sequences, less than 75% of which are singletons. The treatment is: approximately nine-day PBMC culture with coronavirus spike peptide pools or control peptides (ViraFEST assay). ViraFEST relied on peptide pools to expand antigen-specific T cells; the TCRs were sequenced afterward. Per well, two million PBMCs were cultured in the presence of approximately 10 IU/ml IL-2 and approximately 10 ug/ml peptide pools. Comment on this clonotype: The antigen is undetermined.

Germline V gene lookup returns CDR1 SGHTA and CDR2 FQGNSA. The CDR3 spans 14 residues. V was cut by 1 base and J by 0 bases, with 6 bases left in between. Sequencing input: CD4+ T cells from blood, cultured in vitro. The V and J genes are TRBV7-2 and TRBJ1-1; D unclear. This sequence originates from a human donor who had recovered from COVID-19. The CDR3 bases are TGTGCCAGCAGCTTAGGGTTAGTGAACACTGAAGCTTTCTTT. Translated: CASSLGLVNTEAFF.